The rows below give T cell receptor beta chains drawn from one sample of a study of beta chain features in type 1 diabetes. TCRdb's copy holds only in-frame clones and misses some; the assay was immunoSEQ multiplex PCR. The profile shows under 350,000 clones, 24% of them singletons. The sample comprised naive CD4+ T cells from blood. The origin of the receptors is a woman between 25 and 40 years old with type 1 diabetes. Both conserved end residues are part of each CDR3. The order of the fields is J gene, V gene, CDR3 protein.

TRBJ2-1	TRBV19	CASQSGRAYNEQFF
TRBJ2-7	TRBV9	CASSATGAEQYF
TRBJ2-3	TRBV7-6	CASQNGLFTSTDTQYF
TRBJ2-7	TRBV19	CASSGDREWPNYEQYF
TRBJ2-3	TRBV5-1	CASSVGTTSTDTQYF
TRBJ2-7	TRBV28	CASSLLWGREQYF
TRBJ1-5	TRBV19	CASSQPRSGGQPQHF
TRBJ2-2	TRBV29-1	CSAGGQGAYTGELFF
TRBJ2-7	TRBV15	CATSTTATDYEQYF
TRBJ2-7	TRBV18	CASSPGQGHYEQYF
TRBJ1-3	TRBV7-6	CASSLGDRGLSGNTIYF
TRBJ2-7	TRBV30	CAWNPGSHEQYF
TRBJ2-3	TRBV5-4	CASSPQYGTGGLTDTQYF
TRBJ2-5	TRBV29-1	CSVSGTGSEETQYF
TRBJ2-6	TRBV25-1	CASSETVTSFSGANVLTF
TRBJ2-2	TRBV30	CAHIAGTTNTGELFF
TRBJ2-7	TRBV6-7	CASSYQGSEQYF
TRBJ1-1	TRBV23-1	CASSQSLVNTEAFF
TRBJ2-1	TRBV2	CASTVGRSNNEQFF
TRBJ1-3	TRBV27	CASSLTASGNTIYF
TRBJ2-5	TRBV4-2	CASSQENGRTSGKKTQYF
TRBJ2-1	TRBV7-9	CASSGRWREYNEQFF
TRBJ2-1	TRBV7-9	CASSSIAGGQFF
TRBJ2-1	TRBV6-6	CASGTSYNEQFF
TRBJ1-1	TRBV25-1	CASSGLFGHDEAFF
TRBJ1-2	TRBV28	CASSLSGTGGRGYTF
TRBJ2-3	TRBV6-5	CASAATATTDTQYF
TRBJ2-6	TRBV5-1	CASSLALTLGANVLTF
TRBJ2-7	TRBV5-1	CASSPPNCLYF
TRBJ2-1	TRBV10-3	CAIRTGDNEQFF
TRBJ2-7	TRBV7-8	CASSRTDYEQYF
TRBJ2-1	TRBV6-5	CASSYGGQGARKQFF